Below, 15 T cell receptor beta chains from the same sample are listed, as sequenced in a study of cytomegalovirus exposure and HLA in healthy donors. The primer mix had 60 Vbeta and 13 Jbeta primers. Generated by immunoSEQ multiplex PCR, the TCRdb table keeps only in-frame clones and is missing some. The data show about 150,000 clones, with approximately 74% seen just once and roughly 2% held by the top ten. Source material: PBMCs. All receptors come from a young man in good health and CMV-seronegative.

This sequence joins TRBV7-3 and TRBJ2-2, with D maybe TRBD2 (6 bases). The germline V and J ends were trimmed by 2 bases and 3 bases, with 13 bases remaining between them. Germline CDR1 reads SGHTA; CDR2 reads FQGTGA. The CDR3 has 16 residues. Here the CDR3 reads CASSLFGTVDTGELFF. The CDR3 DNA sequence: TGTGCCAGCAGCTTATTCGGGACTGTTGACACCGGGGAGCTGTTTTTT.

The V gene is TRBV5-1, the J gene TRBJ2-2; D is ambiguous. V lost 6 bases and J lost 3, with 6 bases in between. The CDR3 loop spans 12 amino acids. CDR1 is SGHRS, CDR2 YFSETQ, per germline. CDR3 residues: CASNTDTGELFF. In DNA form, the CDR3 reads TGCGCCAGCAATACGGACACCGGGGAGCTGTTTTTT.

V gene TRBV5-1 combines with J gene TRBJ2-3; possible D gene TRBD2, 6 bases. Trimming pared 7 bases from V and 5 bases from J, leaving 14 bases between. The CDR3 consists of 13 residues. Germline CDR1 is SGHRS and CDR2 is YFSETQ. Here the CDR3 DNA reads TGCGCCAGCGGGGACTTTACCGGAGATACGCAGTATTTT. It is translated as CASGDFTGDTQYF.

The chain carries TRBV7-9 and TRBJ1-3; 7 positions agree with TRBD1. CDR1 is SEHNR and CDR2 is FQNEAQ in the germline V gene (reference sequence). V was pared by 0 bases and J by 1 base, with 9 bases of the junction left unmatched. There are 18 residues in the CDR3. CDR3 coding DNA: TGTGCCAGCAGCTTAGCTATGGGACAGCACCATTCTGGAAACACCATATATTTT. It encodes CASSLAMGQHHSGNTIYF.

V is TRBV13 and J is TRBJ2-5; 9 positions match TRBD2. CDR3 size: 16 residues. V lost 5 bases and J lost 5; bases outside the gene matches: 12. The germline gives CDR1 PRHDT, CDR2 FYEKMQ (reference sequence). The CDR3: CASSPLGRGGDETQYF. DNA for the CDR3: TGTGCCAGCAGCCCCCTCGGGCGGGGGGGCGACGAGACCCAGTACTTC.

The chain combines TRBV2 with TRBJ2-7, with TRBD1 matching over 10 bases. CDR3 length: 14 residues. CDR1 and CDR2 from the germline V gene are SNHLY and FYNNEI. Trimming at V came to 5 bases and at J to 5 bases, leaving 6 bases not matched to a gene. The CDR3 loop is CASSRTGGMNEQYF. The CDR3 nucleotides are TGTGCCAGCAGTAGGACAGGGGGTATGAACGAGCAGTACTTC.

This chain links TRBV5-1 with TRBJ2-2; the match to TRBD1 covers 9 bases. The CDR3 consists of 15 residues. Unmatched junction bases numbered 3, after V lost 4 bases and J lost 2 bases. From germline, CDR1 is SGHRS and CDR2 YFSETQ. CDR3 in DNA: TGCGCCAGCAGCCCGGGACAGGGTAACACCGGGGAGCTGTTTTTT. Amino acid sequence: CASSPGQGNTGELFF.

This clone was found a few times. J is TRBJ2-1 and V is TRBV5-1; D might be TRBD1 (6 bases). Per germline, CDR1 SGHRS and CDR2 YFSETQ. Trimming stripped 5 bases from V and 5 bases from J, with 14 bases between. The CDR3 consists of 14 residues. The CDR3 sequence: CASSALPGDNEQFF. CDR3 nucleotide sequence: TGCGCCAGCAGTGCCCTGCCAGGGGACAATGAGCAGTTCTTC. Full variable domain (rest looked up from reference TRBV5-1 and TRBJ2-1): KAGVTQTPRYLIKTRGQQVTLSCSPISGHRSVSWYQQTPGQGLQFLFEYFSETQRNKGNFPGRFSGRQFSNSRSEMNVSTLELGDSALYLCASSALPGDNEQFFGPGTRLTVL.

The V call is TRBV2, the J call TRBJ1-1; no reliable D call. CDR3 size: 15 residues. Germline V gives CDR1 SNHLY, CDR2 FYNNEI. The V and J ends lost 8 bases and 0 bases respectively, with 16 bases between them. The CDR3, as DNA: TGTGCCAGCGCCCCTAGAGGGAGTTTGAACACTGAAGCTTTCTTT. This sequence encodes CASAPRGSLNTEAFF. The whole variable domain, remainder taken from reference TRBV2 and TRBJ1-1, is EPEVTQTPSHQVTQMGQEVILRCVPISNHLYFYWYRQILGQKVEFLVSFYNNEISEKSEIFDDQFSVERPDGSNFTLKIRSTKLEDSAMYFCASAPRGSLNTEAFFGQGTRLTVV.

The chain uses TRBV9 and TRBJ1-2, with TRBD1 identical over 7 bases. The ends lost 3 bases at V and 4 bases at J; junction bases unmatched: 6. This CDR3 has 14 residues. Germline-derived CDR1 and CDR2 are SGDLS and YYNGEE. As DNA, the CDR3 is TGTGCCAGCAGCGGACAGGGAAGTGGCTATGGCTACACCTTC. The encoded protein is CASSGQGSGYGYTF. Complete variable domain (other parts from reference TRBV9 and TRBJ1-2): DSGVTQTPKHLITATGQRVTLRCSPRSGDLSVYWYQQSLDQGLQFLIQYYNGEERAKGNILERFSAQQFPDLHSELNLSSLELGDSALYFCASSGQGSGYGYTFGSGTRLTVV.

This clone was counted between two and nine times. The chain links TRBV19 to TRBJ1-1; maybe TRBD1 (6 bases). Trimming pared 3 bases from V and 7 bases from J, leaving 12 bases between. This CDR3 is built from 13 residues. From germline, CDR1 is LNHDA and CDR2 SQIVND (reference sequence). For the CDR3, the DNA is TGTGCCAGTAGTATCGGGGGGCGCGATGAAGCTTTCTTT. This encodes CASSIGGRDEAFF.

The CDR3 region has the DNA TGTGCCAGCAGTACCGGGACAGAAAATGAAAAACTGTTTTTT. This encodes CASSTGTENEKLFF. The V gene is TRBV6-1, the J gene TRBJ1-4, with 7 bases lining up with TRBD1. Germline V gives CDR1 MNHNS, CDR2 SASEGT. After removal of 5 bases from V and 5 bases from J, the junction contained 5 bases not matched to a gene. The CDR3 consists of 14 residues.

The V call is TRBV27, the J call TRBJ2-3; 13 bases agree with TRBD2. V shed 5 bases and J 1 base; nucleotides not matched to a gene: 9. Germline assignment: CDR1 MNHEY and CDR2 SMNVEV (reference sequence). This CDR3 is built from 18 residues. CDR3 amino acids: CASSQQRLAGGGTDTQYF. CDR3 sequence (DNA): TGTGCCAGCAGTCAACAACGACTAGCGGGGGGCGGCACAGATACGCAGTATTTT.

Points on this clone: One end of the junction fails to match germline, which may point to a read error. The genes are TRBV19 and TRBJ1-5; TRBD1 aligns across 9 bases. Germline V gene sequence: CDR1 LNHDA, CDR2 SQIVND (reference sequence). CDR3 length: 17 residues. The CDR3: CASSTTGGRESNQPQNF. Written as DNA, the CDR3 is TGTGCCAGTAGTACTACAGGGGGCCGGGAGAGCAATCAGCCCCAGAATTTT.

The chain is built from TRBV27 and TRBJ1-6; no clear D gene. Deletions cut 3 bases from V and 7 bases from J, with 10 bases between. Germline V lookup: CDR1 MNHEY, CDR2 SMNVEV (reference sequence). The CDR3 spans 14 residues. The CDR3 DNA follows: TGTGCCAGCAGTTTCGAGAGTTCCAATTCACCCCTCCACTTT. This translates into CASSFESSNSPLHF.